This TCR beta chain was captured in a study of T-cell memory formation after mild COVID-19. Study findings and constraints: The authors did not confirm SARS-CoV-2 specificity of second-wave clones peaking day 37. Cross-reactive memory apparently joined, as some responding clones appeared in pre-infection memory. Clones shrinking from day 15 to 85 showed even CD4/CD8 mixes; later expanders tilted CD4+.

TCR alpha and TCR beta cDNA libraries carrying sample barcodes and UMIs came from 5'RACE with constant-segment primers. TCRdb fed the 5' RACE reads into MiXCR, producing one record per CDR3 protein. Of about 430,000 distinct CDR3 sequences in the sample, around 24% were seen once. On this clonotype: Its antigen is not identified.

The CDR3 has 16 residues. The germline CDR1 and CDR2 sequences are SGHDT and YYEEEE. Trimming took 4 bases from V and 3 from J; bases not matched to a gene: 8. This TCR derives from an adult woman who had mild COVID-19 (a few samples of this study predate the infection). Cell type and time point are not known. This chain connects TRBV5-6 to TRBJ2-2; 8 nucleotides align to TRBD1. Sequenced input: PBMCs or a T cell subset sorted from them (not recorded which). The CDR3 protein is CASSHATGEYTGELFF. CDR3 nucleotide sequence: TGTGCCAGCAGCCATGCGACAGGGGAGTACACCGGGGAGCTGTTTTTT.